This TCR beta chain was found in a study of T-cell memory formation after mild COVID-19. Study-level background: Largely, the TCR clusters proved donor specific.

There are many counts of this clonotype. Germline CDR1 and CDR2: MNHEY and SVGAGI. The V end lost 0 bases, the J end lost 3 bases, and 11 bases lay between the germline ends. The CDR3 totals 16 residues. TCRdb re-derived calls from the 5' RACE reads in MiXCR, one entry per CDR3 protein. The table has approximately 13,000 distinct CDR3 sequences, about 17% seen once; the top ten hold roughly three fifths. The clonotype originates from a man between 18 and 29 years old who had mild COVID-19 (a few samples of this study predate the infection). Cell type and time point are not known. The V and J genes are TRBV6-5 and TRBJ1-4, with D possibly matching TRBD1 (5 bases). The sample was PBMCs or a T cell subset sorted from them (not recorded which). CDR3 protein: CASSYSMGEANEKLFF. The CDR3 DNA reads as TGTGCCAGCAGTTACTCGATGGGGGAGGCTAATGAAAAACTGTTTTTT.